Here is one TCR beta chain with its context. Antigen specificity is unknown. Clones were read by immunoSEQ multiplex PCR, and TCRdb kept only the in-frame ones, dropping some. The table has around 88,000 clones, 92% seen once. The sample originates from a study of OX40 agonist ivuxolimab in advanced cancers. Study overall: The dose-escalation cohort had hepatocellular carcinoma, melanoma, renal cell or head and neck cancer. Patients with prior anti-PD-1, anti-PD-L1 or anti-CTLA-4 therapy were eligible; 40% to 45% had some. Study results and limitations: Low levels of normalized T-cell clonal expansion also appeared in some nonresponders.

V gave up 3 bases and J gave up 2 bases; unmatched junction bases: 10. CDR1 and CDR2 (germline): SGHRS, YFSETQ. The CDR3 contains 16 residues. This sequence was found in an adult with an advanced solid tumor such as melanoma, head and neck, liver or kidney cancer. The specimen comprised CD4+ or CD8+ T cells sorted from blood, sampled in a trial of the OX40 agonist ivuxolimab. The genes are TRBV5-1 and TRBJ1-1; 7 bases line up with TRBD1. The CDR3 DNA is TGCGCCAGCAGCTCGTCAGGGGGAAGGGCTAACACTGAAGCTTTCTTT. Its translation is CASSSSGGRANTEAFF.